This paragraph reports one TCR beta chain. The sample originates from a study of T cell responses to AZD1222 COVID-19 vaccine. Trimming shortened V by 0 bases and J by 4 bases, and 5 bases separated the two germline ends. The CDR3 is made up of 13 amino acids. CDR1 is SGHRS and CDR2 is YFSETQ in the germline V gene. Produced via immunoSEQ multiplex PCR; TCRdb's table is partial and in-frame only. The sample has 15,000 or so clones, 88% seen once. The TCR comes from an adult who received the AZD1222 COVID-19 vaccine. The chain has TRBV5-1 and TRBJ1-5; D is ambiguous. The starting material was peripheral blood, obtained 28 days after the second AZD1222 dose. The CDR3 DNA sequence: TGCGCCAGCAGCTTGGATACTAATCAGCCCCAGCATTTT. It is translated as CASSLDTNQPQHF.